Shown below are 9 T cell receptor beta chains from a single sample sequenced in a study of blood T cell repertoires in COVID-19. Libraries were prepared by immunoSEQ multiplex PCR; TCRdb keeps only in-frame clonotypes and omits some of them. This table holds 200,000 or so clones, about nine tenths found once. The sample was peripheral blood. These receptors originate from a man between 45 and 60 years old with acute or convalescent COVID-19.

The chain links TRBV12-5 to TRBJ1-5, with D unresolved. Germline CDR1 LGHNT, CDR2 FRNRAP. V lost 0 bases to trimming and J lost 5 bases, with 17 bases between them. This CDR3 comprises 17 residues. This CDR3 is CASGLVLNRPNDQPQHF. CDR3 DNA: TGTGCTAGTGGTTTGGTACTGAACAGACCGAACGATCAGCCCCAGCATTTT.

In this sample, this clone turned up a few times. V usage is TRBV6-6 and J usage is TRBJ1-2; no definite D call. Germline V gene lookup returns CDR1 MNHNY and CDR2 SVGAGI (reference sequence). CDR3 length equals 14 residues. Deletions cut 5 bases from V and 2 bases from J, with 12 bases between. The CDR3 nucleotides read TGTGCCAGCAGTCCAAGAGGAGACAACTATGGCTACACCTTC. Amino acid sequence: CASSPRGDNYGYTF.

The chain has TRBV7-6 and TRBJ1-1; D is uncertain. Trimming removed 2 bases from V and 4 bases from J, with 20 bases in between. The germline V gene has CDR1 SGHVS and CDR2 FNYEAQ. This CDR3 has 17 amino acids. The CDR3 loop is CASSLILVGSPGTEAFF. In DNA form, the CDR3 reads TGTGCCAGCAGCTTAATTTTGGTAGGCTCCCCAGGCACTGAAGCTTTCTTT. Combining the CDR3 with reference TRBV7-6 and TRBJ1-1 gives the whole variable domain GAGVSQSPRYKVTKRGQDVALRCDPISGHVSLYWYRQALGQGPEFLTYFNYEAQQDKSGLPNDRFSAERPEGSISTLTIQRTEQRDSAMYRCASSLILVGSPGTEAFFGQGTRLTVV.

The rearrangement links TRBV6-5 to TRBJ1-1, with a possible D match to TRBD1 (5 bases). This CDR3 comprises 13 residues. The germline gives CDR1 MNHEY, CDR2 SVGAGI. The V and J ends lost 3 bases and 3 bases respectively, with 8 bases between them. In DNA form, the CDR3 reads TGTGCCAGCAGTTATTCCAGGGACACTGAAGCTTTCTTT. This gives the protein CASSYSRDTEAFF.

The V gene is TRBV6-6, the J gene TRBJ1-1; D uncertain. Germline loops: CDR1 MNHNY, CDR2 SVGAGI (reference sequence). The length of the CDR3 is 13 residues. Trimming shortened V by 6 bases and J by 11 bases, and 19 bases separated the two germline ends. In DNA, the CDR3 is TGTGCCAGCAGGGAGCAGGAGGGTGGTTGGGCTTTCTTT. Translated, it gives CASREQEGGWAFF.

This chain uses TRBV19 with TRBJ1-3; 8 bases line up with TRBD1. V lost 5 bases to trimming and J lost 8 bases; unmatched junction nucleotides: 14. The germline CDR1 and CDR2 sequences are LNHDA and SQIVND (reference sequence). The CDR3 is made up of 16 amino acids. The chain's CDR3 is CASSRTGNRKDYTIYF. CDR3 nucleotides: TGTGCCAGTAGTCGGACAGGGAACCGGAAGGATTACACCATATATTTT.

J is TRBJ1-3 and V is TRBV27, with D possibly being TRBD1 (5 bases). Trimming stripped 3 bases from V and 0 bases from J, with 6 bases between. CDR1 is MNHEY and CDR2 is SMNVEV in the germline V gene (reference sequence). There are 14 residues in the CDR3. This chain's CDR3 is CASSLGPSGNTIYF. The CDR3 region has the DNA TGTGCCAGCAGTTTGGGGCCCTCTGGAAACACCATATATTTT.

This clone was observed a single time. The chain combines TRBV11-2 with TRBJ2-1; D unclear. From germline, CDR1 is SGHAT and CDR2 FQNNGV. The CDR3 spans 15 residues. V lost 0 bases and J 10 bases, leaving 16 bases between the germline ends. The CDR3 nucleotides read TGTGCCAGCAGCTTAGATTTAGTAGCCTCCCGAGAGCAGTTCTTC. Translation: CASSLDLVASREQFF.

This clone occurred a few times. The chain couples TRBV10-2 to TRBJ1-6, with D maybe TRBD1 (6 bases). The CDR3 is 15 amino acids. Germline V CDR1 and CDR2: WSHSY, SAAADI. Between the trimmed V and J ends, which lost 5 bases and 5 bases, there was a span of 13 bases. CDR3 DNA sequence: TGCGCCAGCAGTCCGACAGGATATAATAATTCACCCCTCCACTTT. Its protein is CASSPTGYNNSPLHF.